The 18 T cell receptor beta chains below were found in one sample sequenced in a study of blood T cell repertoires in COVID-19. The assay was immunoSEQ multiplex PCR, and TCRdb's table has in-frame clones only and misses some. Of about 89,000 clones in the sample, 72% are singletons; the top ten hold about an eighth. Sequencing input: peripheral blood. The receptor source for this set is a woman of 80 years or more with acute or convalescent COVID-19.

This chain links TRBV6-2 or TRBV6-3 with TRBJ1-2, with a tentative D call TRBD1 (5 bases). The CDR3 is 15 amino acids. The V gene lost 4 bases and the J gene lost 4 bases, with 16 bases spanning the gap. CDR1 and CDR2 (germline): MNHEY, SVGEGT. The CDR3 protein is CASSFPKQGLYGYTF. The DNA of the CDR3 is TGTGCCAGCAGTTTCCCGAAGCAGGGTCTCTATGGCTACACCTTC.

The chain combines TRBV7-2 with TRBJ2-5, with 7 bases that match TRBD2. From germline, CDR1 is SGHTA and CDR2 FQGNSA. The CDR3 is 17 residues long. Unmatched junction bases numbered 11, after V lost 2 bases and J lost 2 bases. CDR3: CASSLRLAGETQETQYF. The CDR3 nucleotides are TGTGCCAGCAGCTTAAGGCTGGCGGGGGAAACGCAAGAGACCCAGTACTTC.

This clone has just one count. The DNA of the CDR3 is TGTGCCTGGCAGGGACAGACTAATCAGCCCCAGCATTTT. Amino acid sequence: CAWQGQTNQPQHF. V and J are TRBV30 and TRBJ1-5; 7 bases align to TRBD1. The CDR3 has 13 amino acids. The J segment lost 4 bases and the V segment lost 5 bases, leaving 5 bases of the junction unmatched. CDR1 GTSNPN and CDR2 SVGIG come from the germline V gene (reference sequence).

The chain uses TRBV6-6 and TRBJ2-7; 7 bases map to TRBD2. Germline values: CDR1 MNHNY, CDR2 SVGAGI (reference sequence). The CDR3 has 14 amino acids. After removal of 8 bases from V and 0 bases from J, the junction contained 7 bases not matched to a gene. The CDR3 DNA reads as TGTGCCAGCGGGTCAGCGGGGAGCTCCTACGAGCAGTACTTC. Translating gives CASGSAGSSYEQYF.

The V gene is TRBV19, the J gene TRBJ1-5, with a weak D call TRBD1 (6 bases). CDR1 is LNHDA and CDR2 is SQIVND in the germline V gene (reference sequence). Trimming shortened V by 6 bases and J by 4 bases, and 10 bases separated the two germline ends. The CDR3 is 13 residues long. The chain's CDR3 is CASSPDRNQPQHF. In DNA form, the CDR3 reads TGTGCCAGTAGCCCCGACAGGAATCAGCCCCAGCATTTT.

This rearrangement joins TRBV30 to TRBJ1-3; possible D gene TRBD1, 6 bases. CDR1 GTSNPN and CDR2 SVGIG come from the germline V gene (reference sequence). V was cut by 4 bases and J by 0 bases, with 10 bases left in between. The CDR3 runs 14 residues. CDR3 region: CAWKGDYSGNTIYF. CDR3 sequence (DNA): TGTGCCTGGAAGGGGGACTACTCTGGAAACACCATATATTTT.

This chain uses TRBV6-5 with TRBJ1-5; tentative D call: TRBD1 (5 bases). The CDR3 is 13 residues long. CDR1 MNHEY and CDR2 SVGAGI come from the germline V gene. V lost 7 bases to trimming and J lost 2 bases, with 9 bases between them. The CDR3 nucleotides are TGTGCCAGCACTCTCAGGGGCAATCAGCCCCAGCATTTT. Protein sequence: CASTLRGNQPQHF.

The chain has TRBV6-5 and TRBJ2-5; 8 bases line up with TRBD1. The junction had 9 bases not matched to a gene; V was cut back by 7 bases and J by 2 bases. This CDR3 has 15 residues. Germline V CDR1 and CDR2: MNHEY, SVGAGI. CDR3 DNA: TGTGCCAGCACCTCATACCACAGGGGGCAAGAGACCCAGTACTTC. Its translation is CASTSYHRGQETQYF.

The chain is built from TRBV4-2 and TRBJ1-1, with 9 bases that match TRBD1. Germline V gene data show CDR1 as LGHNA and CDR2 as YNFKEQ. After removal of 1 base from V and 8 bases from J, the junction contained 5 bases not matched to a gene. The CDR3 runs to 14 residues. The CDR3 coding sequence is TGTGCCAGCAGCCAAGGGGGACAGGGTCGAGAAGCTTTCTTT. It encodes CASSQGGQGREAFF.

This rearrangement joins TRBV5-6 to TRBJ2-7; a possible D gene is TRBD2 (6 bases). This CDR3 spans 14 amino acids. With 5 bases removed from V and 3 bases from J, the gap between germline ends came to 15 bases. Germline assignment: CDR1 SGHDT and CDR2 YYEEEE. The CDR3 DNA is TGTGCCAGCAGATATCTGGGCGGGGTCTACGAGCAGTACTTC. Translated, it gives CASRYLGGVYEQYF.

J is TRBJ1-1 and V is TRBV5-1; a weak D match, TRBD1 (5 bases). The CDR3 is 12 amino acids. Trimming removed 3 bases from V and 4 bases from J, with 7 bases in between. Germline V gene lookup returns CDR1 SGHRS and CDR2 YFSETQ. CDR3 bases: TGCGCCAGCAGCTGGGGGGGCACTGAAGCTTTCTTT. Its translation: CASSWGGTEAFF.

This clone was seen only a few times. The V gene is TRBV30, the J gene TRBJ1-5; D remains ambiguous. Trimming pared 2 bases from V and 3 bases from J, leaving 14 bases between. This CDR3 is 15 amino acids long. Germline-derived CDR1 and CDR2 are GTSNPN and SVGIG (reference sequence). CDR3 nucleotide sequence: TGTGCCTGGAGTACCTACACGGGAGTCAATCAGCCCCAGCATTTT. Translating it yields CAWSTYTGVNQPQHF.

The chain employs TRBV18 and TRBJ1-3, with 7 bases aligning to TRBD1. The J segment lost 2 bases and the V segment lost 4 bases, leaving 8 bases of the junction unmatched. The germline V gene encodes CDR1 KGHSH and CDR2 LQKENI. CDR3 length: 16 residues. The CDR3 loop is CASSLNRQGTGNTIYF. For the CDR3, the DNA is TGTGCCAGCTCACTAAATCGACAGGGTACTGGAAACACCATATATTTT.

This rearrangement joins TRBV10-3 to TRBJ2-2; 8 nucleotides match TRBD1. CDR3 size: 14 residues. V shed 10 bases, J shed 5 bases, and the junction held 9 bases outside the gene matches. The germline gives CDR1 ENHRY, CDR2 SYGVKD. CDR3 sequence reads: CASAGTGGTGELFF. DNA for the CDR3: TGTGCCAGCGCCGGGACAGGAGGGACCGGGGAGCTGTTTTTT.

The chain employs TRBV15 and TRBJ1-2; D gene ambiguous. The CDR3 loop spans 15 amino acids. Trimming took off 0 bases at V and 4 bases at J, with 12 bases between the two ends. CDR1 and CDR2 from the germline V gene are LNHNV and YYDKDF (reference sequence). This CDR3 is CATSRDRAGSYGYTF. CDR3 DNA: TGTGCCACCAGCAGAGATCGTGCCGGGTCCTATGGCTACACCTTC.

This chain links TRBV6-6 with TRBJ2-5; TRBD2 is a possible D gene (6 bases). The V end was cut by 7 bases, the J end by 0 bases, with 15 bases between. Per germline, CDR1 MNHNY and CDR2 SVGAGI (reference sequence). This CDR3 is 15 amino acids long. CDR3 nucleotides: TGTGCCAGCACCACACGGGACTTTTACCAAGAGACCCAGTACTTC. Amino acid sequence: CASTTRDFYQETQYF.

The chain uses TRBV10-2 and TRBJ2-1; 7 bases are a match to TRBD1. This CDR3 contains 13 residues. CDR1 is WSHSY, CDR2 SAAADI, per germline. Unmatched junction bases numbered 15, after V lost 7 bases and J lost 15 bases. CDR3 amino acids: CASTGQDAVRMFF. The CDR3 DNA follows: TGCGCCAGCACAGGACAGGACGCCGTCCGCATGTTCTTC.

V usage is TRBV5-4 and J usage is TRBJ1-6, with 7 bases that match TRBD1. The CDR3 totals 14 residues. V gave up 3 bases and J gave up 11 bases; unmatched junction bases: 8. The V gene's germline CDR1 is SGHNT and CDR2 YYREEE (reference sequence). CDR3 protein: CASSSGTEFPPLHF. The CDR3 DNA follows: TGTGCCAGCAGCTCCGGGACAGAGTTTCCACCCCTCCACTTT.